The T cell receptor (beta chain) described here comes from a study of blood T cell repertoires in COVID-19. Study in general: Collection of acute and convalescent COVID-19 samples took place in the United States, Italy and Spain. The analysed material was cDNA or gDNA that came from T cells, B-cell-depleted T cells, or PBMCs.

This table comes from immunoSEQ multiplex PCR, and its TCRdb copy is limited to in-frame clones, with some not included. The profile shows some 130,000 clones, around nine tenths of them singletons. Input material: peripheral blood. This clonotype originated in a man in his 60s with COVID-19, enrolled during active disease.

The CDR3 protein is CASEIAARSGELFF. CDR3 bases: TGCGCCAGCGAAATTGCGGCTAGATCCGGGGAGCTGTTTTTT. The chain recombines TRBV10-2 with TRBJ2-2; the D is unclear. This CDR3 comprises 14 residues. Deletions cut 8 bases from V and 6 bases from J, with 16 bases between. In germline, CDR1 is WSHSY, CDR2 SAAADI.